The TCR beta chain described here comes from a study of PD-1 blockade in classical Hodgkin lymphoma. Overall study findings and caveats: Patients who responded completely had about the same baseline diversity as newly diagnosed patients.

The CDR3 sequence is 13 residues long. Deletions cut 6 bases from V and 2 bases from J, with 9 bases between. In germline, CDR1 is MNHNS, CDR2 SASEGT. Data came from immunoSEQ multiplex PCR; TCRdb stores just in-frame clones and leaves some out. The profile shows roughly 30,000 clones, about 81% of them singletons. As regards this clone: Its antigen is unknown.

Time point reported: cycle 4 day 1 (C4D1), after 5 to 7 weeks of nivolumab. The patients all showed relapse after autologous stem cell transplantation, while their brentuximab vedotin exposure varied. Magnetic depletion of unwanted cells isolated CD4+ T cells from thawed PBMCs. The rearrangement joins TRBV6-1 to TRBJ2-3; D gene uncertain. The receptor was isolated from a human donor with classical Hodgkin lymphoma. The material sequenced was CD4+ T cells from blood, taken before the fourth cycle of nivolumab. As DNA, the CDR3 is TGTGCCAGCAGGGTTAACCCCACAGATACGCAGTATTTT. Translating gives CASRVNPTDTQYF.